This T cell receptor beta chain was obtained from a study of T cells in Graves' hyperthyroidism and ophthalmopathy (dated by TCRdb to between 2018 and 2020). In terms of the full investigation: Peripheral blood was sampled at the time of initial diagnosis, prior to any treatment. To identify TCR V-J signatures that set the groups apart, the researchers used a discovery cohort of roughly 100 patients, made up of about 44 with Graves' ophthalmopathy and around 58 with stable Graves' hyperthyroidism. Prospective prediction of ophthalmopathy was tested in an independent validation cohort of approximately 19 hyperthyroidism patients and some 17 patients who later progressed to ophthalmopathy. The 100 discovery patients were randomly split 7:3 into training and test sets. In addition, the study compared T-cell repertoires in thyroid tissue and in blood from roughly six Graves' hyperthyroidism patients. After blood sampling, hyperthyroidism patients were treated with methimazole at a starting dose of 30 mg daily, and ophthalmopathy patients were treated with high-dose intravenous methylprednisolone. The paper describes TCR Vbeta CDR3 sequencing of 120 to 150 peripheral blood samples, made up of approximately 40 ophthalmopathy patients, roughly 75 hyperthyroidism patients and approximately 17 progressor patients.

The TCR beta CDR3 regions were amplified from the RNA transcripts. The first round of RT-PCR for the TCR CDR3 was performed with the HTBI primer set and the Qiagen OneStep RT-PCR kit. Libraries were constructed in a second round of multiplex PCR, after which size selection and purification were carried out. Libraries were sequenced paired-end with 100 bp reads on an Illumina HiSeq2000. In the original analysis: Raw data were processed with SOAPnuke, discarding reads with adapters, uncalled bases, mean Phred below 15, or no exact constant-primer or identifier match. COPE v1.2.5 was used to merge high-quality paired reads, and clonotypes were defined as unique nucleotide sequences. MiTCR v1.1 was used to align the clonotypes against IMGT TRBV, TRBD and TRBJ reference segments. Analysis was restricted to V-J combinations with a frequency above 0.0001, which covered over 98% of repertoires. The TCS score was defined as F50 (clonal expansion) divided by E x V (chaos), with BLOSUM62-based TCRdist calculated between CDR3 peptides within each V-J. Welch's t-statistics and random forest reduced approximately 520 V-J features to about 12, which were used in a naive Bayes classifier (R e1071). TCRdb trimmed the raw reads at Q25, called clones with MiXCR and kept productive beta chains. Each entry is one CDR3 protein sequence, shown with its most common DNA and genes. The V and J calls, along with clone size, are taken from TCRdb and not from the paper's own processing. Present in this sample are hundreds of thousands of distinct CDR3 sequences, about 15% of which were seen just once. Around 12% of the sample comes from the top ten.

General conclusions and limits of the study: Sample size was not statistically predetermined, and blinding of investigators to group allocation was not performed. A 13 V-J signature model separated ophthalmopathy from stable hyperthyroidism, with 87.88% sensitivity and roughly 81% specificity in cross-validation and 80%/75% in testing. Most expanded thyroid clonotypes (frequency above 0.001) were also detected in blood, a finding suggesting that blood repertoires may reflect thyroid immune responses. In validation, the model predicted progression to ophthalmopathy with around 71% sensitivity and less than 80% specificity, a median of 6.5 months before onset.

Ophthalmopathy patients had moderately to severely active disease, with a Clinical Activity Score of 3 or more, a NOSPECS grade of 4 or more, and a disease duration of less than 3 months. The study excluded patients with uncontrolled infections, other autoimmune diseases, pregnancy or lactation. Diagnoses were established on the basis of clinical symptoms, serum thyroxine and TRAb, thyroid ultrasound, and orbital computed tomography. Ficoll-Paque density gradient centrifugation was used to isolate PBMCs from around 9.1 ml of fresh peripheral blood. Trizol reagent was used to extract total RNA, and RNA quality was then checked on an Agilent 2100 Bioanalyzer. This clonotype appeared many times. The clone's antigen remains unknown. Per-nucleotide qualities are absent, and no much larger clonotype sits a single base away. The CDR1 and CDR2 encoded by the germline V gene are LGHNT and FRNRAP. From V the trimming removes 0 bases and from J it removes 10 bases, while the gene matches leave 3 bases of the junction unaccounted for. There are 13 amino acids in the CDR3, from cysteine to phenylalanine inclusive. CDR3 DNA is the only sequence kept; it has 39 bases, read in frame from the first base.

The material sequenced was blood. Recombination linked TRBV12-5 to TRBJ2-1; 7 of the junction bases match TRBD1. This TCR came from a woman between 50 and 59 years old with Graves' ophthalmopathy. The sequenced DNA: TGTGCTAGTGGTTTGGTACGGGGACAGGAGCAGTTCTTC. This sequence encodes CASGLVRGQEQFF. Beyond the CDR3, the reference TRBV12-5 and TRBJ2-1 genes provide the residues; the full variable domain reads: DARVTQTPRHKVTEMGQEVTMRCQPILGHNTVFWYRQTMMQGLELLAYFRNRAPLDDSGMPKDRFSAEMPDATLATLKIQPSEPRDSAVYFCASGLVRGQEQFFGPGTRLTVL.